A selection of T cell receptor beta chains follows, all from one sample in a study of a mutant IDH1 vaccine in newly diagnosed glioma. Only in-frame clones appear in the TCRdb table, and some are missing; sequencing was by immunoSEQ multiplex PCR. The sample holds 59,000 or so clones, 91% seen once. The starting material was PBMCs, obtained from a glioma patient treated with radiotherapy, temozolomide or both. The receptors were gathered from a man aged 45-65 years with glioma. Both conserved end residues are part of each CDR3. The D gene is left open where the match is weak. Where a row states a size, it is once, few, many or the class of an expanded clone; other rows omit it.

V: TRBV30; J: TRBJ1-2; D: -; size: -; CDR3: CAWRVGGKGYGYTF; DNA: TGTGCCTGGAGAGTAGGGGGTAAGGGCTATGGCTACACCTTC
V: TRBV18; J: TRBJ1-1; D: -; size: -; CDR3: CASSRGRLVDTEAFF; DNA: TGTGCCAGCTCCCGAGGTCGCCTGGTGGACACTGAAGCTTTCTTT
V: TRBV7-9; J: TRBJ1-1; D: TRBD1; size: -; CDR3: CASSRTRGGWGTEAFF; DNA: TGTGCCAGCAGCCGAACTCGAGGGGGCTGGGGAACTGAAGCTTTCTTT
V: TRBV2; J: TRBJ1-1; D: -; size: once; CDR3: CASSELRGRNTEAFF; DNA: TGTGCCAGCAGTGAATTGAGAGGTAGGAACACTGAAGCTTTCTTT
V: TRBV6-4; J: TRBJ2-5; D: TRBD1; size: -; CDR3: CASSETGGEETQYF; DNA: TGTGCCAGCAGCGAAACAGGGGGCGAAGAGACCCAGTACTTC
V: TRBV5-1; J: TRBJ2-3; D: TRBD2; size: -; CDR3: CASSFGTTGTDTQYF; DNA: TGCGCCAGCAGCTTTGGGACTACGGGCACAGATACGCAGTATTTT
V: TRBV11-2; J: TRBJ1-1; D: TRBD1; size: -; CDR3: CASSLVSTGTTEAFF; DNA: TGTGCCAGCAGCTTAGTATCGACAGGGACGACTGAAGCTTTCTTT
V: TRBV19; J: TRBJ1-4; D: -; size: -; CDR3: CASSIPPTEKLFF; DNA: TGTGCCAGTAGTATTCCTCCGACCGAAAAACTGTTTTTT
V: TRBV2; J: TRBJ1-1; D: -; size: -; CDR3: CASSEEVPEAFF; DNA: TGTGCCAGCAGTGAAGAGGTCCCTGAAGCTTTCTTT
V: TRBV9; J: TRBJ2-1; D: -; size: -; CDR3: CASSVGVRSYNEQFF; DNA: TGTGCCAGCAGCGTAGGGGTACGCTCCTACAATGAGCAGTTCTTC
V: TRBV7-9; J: TRBJ2-5; D: -; size: -; CDR3: CASSALTETQYF; DNA: TGTGCCAGCAGCGCCCTAACAGAGACCCAGTACTTC
V: TRBV4-3; J: TRBJ1-2; D: -; size: -; CDR3: CASSQDRQGAYGYTF; DNA: TGCGCCAGCAGCCAAGATAGGCAGGGCGCCTATGGCTACACCTTC
V: TRBV7-8; J: TRBJ1-5; D: -; size: few; CDR3: CASSQGQNSNQPQHF; DNA: TGTGCCAGCAGCCAAGGACAGAATAGCAATCAGCCCCAGCATTTT
V: TRBV11-2; J: TRBJ2-2; D: -; size: -; CDR3: CASSPSRGSSETTGELFF; DNA: TGTGCCAGCAGCCCTAGTAGGGGGTCTAGCGAAACCACCGGGGAGCTGTTTTTT
V: TRBV13; J: TRBJ2-3; D: TRBD2; size: -; CDR3: CASSLGAGGDTQYF; DNA: TGTGCCAGCAGCTTAGGTGCGGGAGGGGATACGCAGTATTTT
V: TRBV6-5; J: TRBJ1-1; D: -; size: -; CDR3: CASSNRDKTEAFF; DNA: TGTGCCAGCAGTAATAGGGACAAAACTGAAGCTTTCTTT
V: TRBV2; J: TRBJ2-6; D: TRBD2; size: -; CDR3: CASNRGGSGANVLTF; DNA: TGTGCCAGCAACCGGGGGGGTTCGGGGGCCAACGTCCTGACTTTC
V: TRBV27; J: TRBJ2-7; D: -; size: few; CDR3: CASSFGAGREQYF; DNA: TGTGCCAGCAGTTTTGGGGCAGGTCGCGAGCAGTACTTC
V: TRBV6-5; J: TRBJ1-5; D: -; size: -; CDR3: CASSYERHQPQHF; DNA: TGTGCCAGCAGTTACGAGCGGCATCAGCCCCAGCATTTT
V: TRBV7-3; J: TRBJ2-3; D: -; size: -; CDR3: CASSSSTDTQYF; DNA: TGTGCCAGCAGCTCTAGCACAGATACGCAGTATTTT
V: TRBV7-8; J: TRBJ2-5; D: -; size: -; CDR3: CASSLAPQGYQETQYF; DNA: TGTGCCAGCAGCTTAGCGCCCCAGGGGTACCAAGAGACCCAGTACTTC
V: TRBV11-2; J: TRBJ2-7; D: TRBD1; size: -; CDR3: CASSQGRGQGGPYEQYF; DNA: TGTGCCAGCAGCCAAGGGAGGGGACAGGGAGGCCCCTACGAGCAGTACTTC